These 20 T cell receptor beta chains share one sample of origin, sequenced in a study of tumor-infiltrating lymphocytes in localized non-small cell lung cancer. Assay used: immunoSEQ multiplex PCR; TCRdb lists only in-frame clones, some missing. The table shows under 25,000 clones, with approximately 59% occurring only once. The sample taken for sequencing was lung tumor tissue. These receptors came from a human donor with non-small cell lung cancer.

The chain uses TRBV4-2 and TRBJ2-3; tentative D call: TRBD1 (7 bases). This CDR3 comprises 14 residues. Germline V gene data show CDR1 as LGHNA and CDR2 as YNFKEQ. The V end was cut by 4 bases, the J end by 5 bases, with 13 bases between. The CDR3 region is CASSPGQEGDTQYF. The CDR3 DNA sequence: TGTGCCAGCAGCCCTGGACAGGAGGGAGATACGCAGTATTTT.

V usage is TRBV11-3 and J usage is TRBJ2-1; 10 positions match TRBD2. This CDR3 spans 19 amino acids. Germline trimming cut 6 bases from V and 2 bases from J; bases unmatched to any gene: 16. Germline CDR1 and CDR2: SGHNT and YENEEA. CDR3 coding DNA: TGTGCCAGCAGTTCAAAACCTGGACTAGCGGAGGGGGCCTACAATGAGCAGTTCTTC. This encodes CASSSKPGLAEGAYNEQFF.

The chain uses TRBV5-4 and TRBJ2-7; 7 bases line up with TRBD1. The junction had 4 bases not matched to a gene; V was cut back by 2 bases and J by 2 bases. From germline, CDR1 is SGHNT and CDR2 YYREEE (reference sequence). The CDR3 has 14 residues. The CDR3 DNA reads TGTGCCAGCAGCTTAGCAGGGGGAACCTACGAGCAGTACTTC. As protein: CASSLAGGTYEQYF.

This clone showed up just a few times. The chain employs TRBV13 and TRBJ1-4, with D possibly TRBD1 on 5 matching bases. The CDR3 consists of 16 residues. Germline CDR1 is PRHDT and CDR2 is FYEKMQ (reference sequence). Trimming stripped 3 bases from V and 4 bases from J, with 15 bases between. The CDR3 spells CASSLLAGTGNEKLFF. The CDR3 nucleotides read TGTGCCAGCAGCTTGTTAGCTGGGACGGGTAATGAAAAACTGTTTTTT.

This clone was counted a few times. The V and J genes are TRBV7-2 and TRBJ1-1; no clear D. CDR1 and CDR2 from the germline V gene are SGHTA and FQGNSA. V shed 5 bases and J shed 3 bases, with 7 bases lying between them. CDR3 length: 12 residues. CDR3 protein: CASSIQHTEAFF. CDR3 nucleotide sequence: TGTGCCAGCAGCATCCAGCACACTGAAGCTTTCTTT.

The J gene is TRBJ2-4, the V gene TRBV5-4, with 7 bases that match TRBD2. J gave up 8 bases and V 0 bases, and 2 bases lay outside the gene matches. The CDR3 is 13 residues long. The germline gives CDR1 SGHNT, CDR2 YYREEE (reference sequence). CDR3 sequence: CASSLGGGDIQYF. In nucleotides, the CDR3 is TGTGCCAGCAGCTTGGGCGGGGGAGACATTCAGTACTTC.

The chain uses TRBV18 and TRBJ1-1; D is unclear. V dropped 4 bases and J dropped 0 bases, with 6 bases sitting between them. Germline loops: CDR1 KGHSH, CDR2 LQKENI. This CDR3 contains 13 residues. This CDR3 reads CASSQSVNTEAFF. As DNA, the CDR3 is TGTGCCAGCTCACAAAGTGTGAACACTGAAGCTTTCTTT.

The chain links TRBV19 to TRBJ1-4; 7 bases agree with TRBD1. The V segment lost 10 bases and the J segment 8 bases; nucleotides outside the gene matches: 10. CDR3 length equals 13 residues. Germline V lookup: CDR1 LNHDA, CDR2 SQIVND (reference sequence). The DNA of the CDR3 is TGTGCCACCACGGGACAGAGTGGCGAAAAACTGTTTTTT. Amino acids: CATTGQSGEKLFF. The full variable domain, its missing parts supplied by reference TRBV19 and TRBJ1-4, is DGGITQSPKYLFRKEGQNVTLSCEQNLNHDAMYWYRQDPGQGLRLIYYSQIVNDFQKGDIAEGYSVSREKKESFPLTVTSAQKNPTAFYLCATTGQSGEKLFFGSGTQLSVL.

Only one count was recorded for this clone. The chain joins TRBV5-1 to TRBJ2-3; 12 nucleotides line up with TRBD1. The CDR3 is 17 residues long. CDR1 and CDR2 (germline): SGHRS, YFSETQ. The trim removed 3 bases at V and 0 bases at J, leaving 5 bases unmatched. CDR3 bases: TGCGCCAGCAGCTCCGGGACAGGGGGCATTAGCACAGATACGCAGTATTTT. It specifies CASSSGTGGISTDTQYF. Supplemented by reference TRBV5-1 and TRBJ2-3, the full variable domain reads KAGVTQTPRYLIKTRGQQVTLSCSPISGHRSVSWYQQTPGQGLQFLFEYFSETQRNKGNFPGRFSGRQFSNSRSEMNVSTLELGDSALYLCASSSGTGGISTDTQYFGPGTRLTVL.

The chain is built from TRBV2 and TRBJ2-1, with a tentative D call TRBD2 (6 bases). Trimming pared 8 bases from V and 6 bases from J, leaving 14 bases between. Germline CDR1 SNHLY, CDR2 FYNNEI. CDR3 length equals 13 residues. The DNA for the CDR3 is TGTGCCAGCGGAAGGGTTAGCGGCAATGAGCAGTTCTTC. As protein: CASGRVSGNEQFF.

This rearrangement joins TRBV6-1 to TRBJ2-5, with 7 bases lining up with TRBD1. The CDR3 has 13 amino acids. Per the germline V gene, CDR1 is MNHNS and CDR2 is SASEGT. The V segment lost 7 bases and the J segment 2 bases; nucleotides outside the gene matches: 4. CDR3 coding DNA: TGTGCCAGCACCCAACAGGGGCAAGAGACCCAGTACTTC. It is translated as CASTQQGQETQYF.

The chain is built from TRBV5-4 and TRBJ1-2, with 7 positions matching TRBD1. Looked up from germline, CDR1 is SGHNT and CDR2 is YYREEE (reference sequence). The V segment lost 4 bases and the J segment 8 bases; nucleotides outside the gene matches: 8. This CDR3 has 13 residues. As DNA, the CDR3 is TGTGCCAGCAGCATAGACAGGGAGGGCGGCTACACCTTC. Protein: CASSIDREGGYTF. Full variable domain (missing parts from reference TRBV5-4 and TRBJ1-2): ETGVTQSPTHLIKTRGQQVTLRCSSQSGHNTVSWYQQALGQGPQFIFQYYREEENGRGNFPPRFSGLQFPNYSSELNVNALELDDSALYLCASSIDREGGYTFGSGTRLTVV.

This clone has only a few counts. The V and J genes are TRBV7-9 and TRBJ2-4, with D perhaps TRBD1 or TRBD2 (5 bases each). Germline V gives CDR1 SEHNR, CDR2 FQNEAQ (reference sequence). The CDR3 has 13 amino acids. V was trimmed by 10 bases and J by 8 bases, leaving 18 bases between them. CDR3 DNA sequence: TGTGCCACTCAGCCTGGGGGAACAGACATTCAGTACTTC. Translated: CATQPGGTDIQYF.

This rearrangement joins TRBV5-1 to TRBJ2-5, with D tentatively TRBD2 (6 bases). V was shortened by 0 bases and J by 2 bases, with 11 bases between the two germline ends. Germline V CDR1 and CDR2: SGHRS, YFSETQ. The CDR3 consists of 15 residues. This chain's CDR3 is CASSLVVGGQETQYF. CDR3 DNA: TGCGCCAGCAGCTTGGTAGTGGGGGGTCAAGAGACCCAGTACTTC.

The chain carries TRBV5-1 and TRBJ2-1; a possible D gene is TRBD1 (6 bases). CDR1 SGHRS and CDR2 YFSETQ come from the germline V gene. The CDR3 sequence is 17 residues long. V lost 7 bases and J 2 bases, leaving 22 bases between the germline ends. CDR3 bases: TGCGCCAGCGACCTACAGGGCCCTTACGGTACCTACAATGAGCAGTTCTTC. It specifies CASDLQGPYGTYNEQFF.

This clone is termed large. The gene calls are TRBV28 and TRBJ2-1; 10 bases fit TRBD2. The J segment lost 2 bases and the V segment lost 4 bases, leaving 8 bases of the junction unmatched. The germline gives CDR1 MDHEN, CDR2 SYDVKM. The CDR3 is made up of 17 amino acids. CDR3 DNA sequence: TGTGCCAGCAGTTCAAGGACTAGCGGTTTTGCCTACAATGAGCAGTTCTTC. Encoded protein: CASSSRTSGFAYNEQFF.

The chain employs TRBV6-1 and TRBJ2-1; no clear D gene. Germline CDR1 MNHNS, CDR2 SASEGT. V lost 8 bases to trimming and J lost 4 bases, with 6 bases between them. The CDR3 consists of 11 residues. CDR3 residues: CASFSYNEQFF. The CDR3, as DNA: TGTGCCAGCTTCTCATACAATGAGCAGTTCTTC.

The chain recombines TRBV6-1 with TRBJ2-3; 12 bases line up with TRBD1. The V gene's germline CDR1 is MNHNS and CDR2 SASEGT. The V segment lost 4 bases and the J segment 4 bases; nucleotides outside the gene matches: 6. The CDR3 runs 16 residues. The DNA for the CDR3 is TGTGCCAGCAGTGCCGGGACAGGGGGCGGGGCAGATACGCAGTATTTT. Protein product: CASSAGTGGGADTQYF.

The chain uses TRBV5-4 and TRBJ1-2, with D unclear. Germline V CDR1 and CDR2: SGHNT, YYREEE (reference sequence). The V end was cut by 1 base, the J end by 4 bases, with 14 bases between. The CDR3 loop spans 15 amino acids. The CDR3 here is CASSLPSIAGYGYTF. The CDR3 DNA reads TGTGCCAGCAGCTTGCCTTCGATAGCGGGCTATGGCTACACCTTC.

This clone came up once. The rearrangement uses TRBV7-2 and TRBJ2-1; 9 bases line up with TRBD1. The V gene end was trimmed by 4 bases and the J gene end by 6 bases; junction bases not matched to a gene: 7. The CDR3 has 15 residues. Germline CDR1 reads SGHTA; CDR2 reads FQGNSA. The CDR3 sequence: CASSSGTGRLNEQFF. In DNA form, the CDR3 reads TGTGCCAGCAGCTCAGGGACAGGGAGGCTCAATGAGCAGTTCTTC.